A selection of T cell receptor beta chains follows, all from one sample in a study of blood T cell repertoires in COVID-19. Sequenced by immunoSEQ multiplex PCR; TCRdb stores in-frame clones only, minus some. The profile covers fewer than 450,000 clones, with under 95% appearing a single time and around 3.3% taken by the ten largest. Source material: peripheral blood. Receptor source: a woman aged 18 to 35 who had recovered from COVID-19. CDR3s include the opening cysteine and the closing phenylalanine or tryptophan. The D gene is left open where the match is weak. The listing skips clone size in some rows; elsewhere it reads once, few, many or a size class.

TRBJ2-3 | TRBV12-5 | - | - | CASGLGSGFTDTQYF | TGTGCTAGTGGTTTGGGAAGCGGGTTCACAGATACGCAGTATTTT
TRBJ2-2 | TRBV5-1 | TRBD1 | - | CASSYGTGPGELFF | TGCGCCAGCAGCTACGGGACAGGGCCCGGGGAGCTGTTTTTT
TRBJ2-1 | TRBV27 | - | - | CASSIIPSSYNEQFF | TGTGCCAGCAGTATAATTCCGAGCTCCTACAATGAGCAGTTCTTC
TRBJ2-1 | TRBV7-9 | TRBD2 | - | CASRVTSGSDSYNEQFF | TGTGCCAGCAGGGTAACTAGCGGGAGTGATTCCTACAATGAGCAGTTCTTC
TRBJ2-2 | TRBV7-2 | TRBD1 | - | CASSPRQGATGELFF | TGTGCCAGCAGCCCAAGACAGGGGGCAACCGGGGAGCTGTTTTTT
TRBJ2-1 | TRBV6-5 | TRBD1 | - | CASRSTGVSYNEQFF | TGTGCCAGCAGATCGACAGGGGTCTCTTACAATGAGCAGTTCTTC
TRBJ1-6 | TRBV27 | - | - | CASSKYPRNSPLHF | TGTGCCAGCAGTAAATACCCGCGGAATTCACCCCTCCACTTT
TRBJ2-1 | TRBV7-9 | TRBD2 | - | CASSLGDSGLAGGEQFF | TGTGCCAGCAGCTTAGGAGATTCCGGACTAGCGGGAGGTGAGCAGTTCTTC
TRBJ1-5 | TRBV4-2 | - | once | CASSQDHQGRTNQPQHF | TGTGCCAGCAGCCAAGATCACCAGGGCCGGACCAATCAGCCCCAGCATTTT
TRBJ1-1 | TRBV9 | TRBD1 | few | CASSVAPAGGTEAFF | TGTGCCAGCAGCGTAGCCCCCGCAGGGGGCACTGAAGCTTTCTTT
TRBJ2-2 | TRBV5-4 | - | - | CASARQGRTGELFF | TGTGCCAGCGCCCGGCAGGGAAGGACCGGGGAGCTGTTTTTT
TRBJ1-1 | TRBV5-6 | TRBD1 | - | CASSKGTGNTEAFF | TGTGCCAGCAGTAAGGGGACAGGGAACACTGAAGCTTTCTTT
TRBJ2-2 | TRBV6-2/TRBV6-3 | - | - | CASSPAGELFF | TGTGCCAGCAGCCCCGCCGGGGAGCTGTTTTTT
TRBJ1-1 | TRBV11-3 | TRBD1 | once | CASSTRDRGRTEAFF | TGTGCCAGCAGCACGAGGGACAGGGGGCGAACTGAAGCTTTCTTT
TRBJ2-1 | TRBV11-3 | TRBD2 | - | CASSLLLAGTSSYNEQFF | TGTGCCAGCAGCTTATTACTAGCGGGTACCAGCTCCTACAATGAGCAGTTCTTC
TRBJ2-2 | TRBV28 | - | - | CASIRIGEAGELFF | TGTGCCAGCATTAGGATCGGGGAGGCCGGGGAGCTGTTTTTT
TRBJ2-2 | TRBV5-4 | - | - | CASSLVLGDSGELFF | TGTGCCAGCAGCTTGGTATTAGGGGACTCCGGGGAGCTGTTTTTT
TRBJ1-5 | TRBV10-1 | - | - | CASSEWFGVGNQPQHF | TGCGCCAGCAGTGAGTGGTTCGGGGTGGGCAATCAGCCCCAGCATTTT
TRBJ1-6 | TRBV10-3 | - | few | CAISESTGNSPLHF | TGTGCCATCAGTGAGTCGACAGGAAATTCACCCCTCCACTTT
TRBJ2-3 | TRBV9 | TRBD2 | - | CASSVTSGRLGTDTQYF | TGTGCCAGCAGCGTAACTAGCGGGAGGTTGGGCACAGATACGCAGTATTTT
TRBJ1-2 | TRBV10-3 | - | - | CAISGQLNYGYTF | TGTGCCATCAGTGGACAGTTGAACTATGGCTACACCTTC
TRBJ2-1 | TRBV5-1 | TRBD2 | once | CASSPSLSGSSYNEQFF | TGCGCCAGCAGCCCCTCCTTGAGCGGGAGCTCCTACAATGAGCAGTTCTTC
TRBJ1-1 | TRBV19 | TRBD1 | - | CASSRTGGNTEAFF | TGTGCCAGTAGCCGGACAGGGGGGAACACTGAAGCTTTCTTT
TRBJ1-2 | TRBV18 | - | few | CASSETSEHYGYTF | TGTGCCAGCTCAGAGACTTCAGAACATTATGGCTACACCTTC
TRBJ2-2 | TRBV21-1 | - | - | CASSKRDNYRLAGNHTGELFF | TGTGCCAGCAGCAAGCGGGACAACTATCGGCTAGCGGGAAATCACACCGGGGAGCTGTTTTTT
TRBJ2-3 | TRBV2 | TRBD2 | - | CASSEVGLAGNADTQYF | TGTGCCAGCAGTGAAGTGGGACTAGCGGGTAATGCAGATACGCAGTATTTT
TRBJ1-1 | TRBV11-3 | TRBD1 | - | CASSSDRGNTEAFF | TGTGCCAGCAGCTCCGACAGGGGCAACACTGAAGCTTTCTTT
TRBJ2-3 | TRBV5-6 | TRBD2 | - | CASSRGLVTDTQYF | TGTGCCAGCAGCCGAGGACTAGTCACAGATACGCAGTATTTT
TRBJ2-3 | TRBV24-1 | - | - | CATSEGRWETTDTQYF | TGTGCCACCAGTGAAGGGCGGTGGGAGACCACAGATACGCAGTATTTT
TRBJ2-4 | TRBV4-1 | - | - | CASSQAGRGGWNIQYF | TGCGCCAGCAGCCAAGCCGGCCGAGGCGGCTGGAACATTCAGTACTTC
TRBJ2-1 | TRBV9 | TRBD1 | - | CASRDRDRGFF | TGTGCCAGCAGAGACCGGGACAGAGGGTTCTTC
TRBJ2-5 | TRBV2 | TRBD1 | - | CASHRDRQQETQYF | TGTGCCAGCCACCGGGACAGACAACAAGAGACCCAGTACTTC
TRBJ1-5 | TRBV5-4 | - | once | CASSFGGDRNQPQHF | TGTGCCAGCAGCTTCGGGGGTGATCGCAATCAGCCCCAGCATTTT
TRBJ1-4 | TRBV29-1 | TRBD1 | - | CSVEEGTGGEKLFF | TGCAGCGTTGAAGAAGGGACAGGGGGCGAAAAACTGTTTTTT
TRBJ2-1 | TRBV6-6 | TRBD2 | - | CASSASGRSYNEQFF | TGTGCCAGCAGTGCCAGCGGGAGAAGCTACAATGAGCAGTTCTTC
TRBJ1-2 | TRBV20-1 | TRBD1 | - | CSASGGGFYGYTF | TGCAGTGCTAGTGGAGGGGGCTTCTATGGCTACACCTTC
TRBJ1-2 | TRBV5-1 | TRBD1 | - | CASSPMTGNYGYTF | TGCGCCAGCAGCCCCATGACAGGGAACTATGGCTACACCTTC
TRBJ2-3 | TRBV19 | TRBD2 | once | CASSIPRTSRNTDTQYF | TGTGCCAGTAGTATCCCTCGGACTAGCAGAAACACAGATACGCAGTATTTT
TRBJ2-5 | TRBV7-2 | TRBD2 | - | CASSPRLAQETQYF | TGTGCCAGCAGCCCCAGACTAGCCCAAGAGACCCAGTACTTC
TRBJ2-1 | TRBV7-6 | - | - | CASSLLPPPAGEQFF | TGTGCCAGCAGCTTATTACCCCCTCCCGCGGGGGAGCAGTTCTTC
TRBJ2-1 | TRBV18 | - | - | CASSHAESSYNEQFF | TGTGCCAGCTCCCATGCGGAGAGCTCCTACAATGAGCAGTTCTTC
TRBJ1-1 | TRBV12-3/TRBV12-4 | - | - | CASRPRTVIEAFF | TGTGCCAGCAGACCCCGGACAGTTATTGAAGCTTTCTTT
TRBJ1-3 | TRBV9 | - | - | CASSPRGNAGNTIYF | TGTGCCAGCAGCCCCAGGGGTAACGCTGGAAACACCATATATTTT
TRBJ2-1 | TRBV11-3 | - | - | CASSFPYQLNNEQFF | TGTGCCAGCAGCTTCCCGTATCAACTTAACAATGAGCAGTTCTTC
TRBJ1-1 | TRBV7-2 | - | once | CASRRSRDTVTEAFF | TGTGCCAGCAGACGTTCCCGGGACACAGTCACTGAAGCTTTCTTT
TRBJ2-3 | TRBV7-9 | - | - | CASSLATVTDTQYF | TGTGCCAGCAGCTTAGCGACAGTTACAGATACGCAGTATTTT